The rows below give T cell receptor beta chains drawn from one sample of a study of CD8 T cells in ankylosing spondylitis. TCRdb reanalysed the 5' RACE reads using MiXCR and keeps one entry per CDR3 protein. The sample lists about 540,000 distinct CDR3 sequences; about an eighth were seen once. The material sequenced was blood, either unsorted or a sorted T cell fraction (not recorded which). The receptor source for this set is a male donor with ankylosing spondylitis. CDR3s include the opening cysteine and the closing phenylalanine or tryptophan. D genes are given only for firm matches. Not all rows give a size; the values are once, few, many and, for expanded clones, a class.

length: 14
J: TRBJ1-1
D: .
V: TRBV7-2
size: .
CDR3: CASRQTGTNTEAFF
DNA: TGTGCCAGCAGACAAACAGGGACCAACACTGAAGCTTTCTTT

length: 13
J: TRBJ1-2
D: TRBD1
V: TRBV4-2
size: many
CDR3: CASSQDRQGGYTF
DNA: TGTGCCAGCAGCCAAGATCGACAGGGAGGCTACACCTTC

length: 15
J: TRBJ2-5
D: TRBD2
V: TRBV10-3
size: .
CDR3: CAISQGLAAQETQYF
DNA: TGTGCCATCAGTCAGGGACTAGCGGCTCAAGAGACCCAGTACTTC

length: 15
J: TRBJ1-5
D: .
V: TRBV20-1
size: few
CDR3: CSARDDGEVGQPQHF
DNA: TGCAGTGCTAGAGATGATGGGGAGGTGGGTCAGCCCCAGCATTTT

length: 16
J: TRBJ1-3
D: .
V: TRBV12-3/TRBV12-4
size: .
CDR3: CASSSKAGRAGNTIYF
DNA: TGTGCCAGCAGTTCCAAAGCCGGACGGGCGGGAAACACCATATATTTT

length: 14
J: TRBJ2-5
D: .
V: TRBV7-2
size: .
CDR3: CASSSQLAQETQYF
DNA: TGTGCCAGCAGCTCTCAACTTGCGCAAGAGACCCAGTACTTC

length: 13
J: TRBJ2-1
D: TRBD2
V: TRBV6-2/TRBV6-3
size: few
CDR3: CASSYSPGTSGTF
DNA: TGTGCCAGCAGTTACTCTCCCGGGACTAGCGGGACCTTC

length: 15
J: TRBJ2-5
D: TRBD1
V: TRBV4-2
size: many
CDR3: CASSQDGTEVRTQYF
DNA: TGTGCCAGCAGCCAGGACGGGACAGAAGTGCGGACCCAGTACTTC

length: 15
J: TRBJ2-1
D: TRBD2
V: TRBV11-2
size: many
CDR3: CASSFQREGRNEQFF
DNA: TGTGCCAGCAGCTTTCAGCGGGAGGGCCGCAATGAGCAGTTCTTC

length: 18
J: TRBJ1-5
D: .
V: TRBV21-1
size: .
CDR3: CASSTDVVTGVSNQPQHF
DNA: TGTGCCAGCAGCACTGACGTCGTTACAGGGGTTAGCAATCAGCCCCAGCATTTT

length: 15
J: TRBJ2-3
D: .
V: TRBV12-3/TRBV12-4
size: few
CDR3: CASSPRGVSTDTQYF
DNA: TGTGCCAGCAGTCCTAGAGGAGTGAGCACAGATACGCAGTATTTT

length: 16
J: TRBJ2-1
D: TRBD2
V: TRBV5-4
size: .
CDR3: CASSGGTSGRYNEQFF
DNA: TGTGCCAGCAGCGGCGGGACTAGCGGGCGTTACAATGAGCAGTTCTTC

length: 13
J: TRBJ2-2
D: .
V: TRBV24-1
size: .
CDR3: CATGGADTGELFF
DNA: TGTGCCACCGGTGGGGCGGACACCGGGGAGCTGTTTTTT

length: 16
J: TRBJ2-7
D: .
V: TRBV24-1
size: .
CDR3: CATSDDTGGWTGEQYF
DNA: TGTGCCACCAGTGACGATACAGGCGGCTGGACGGGTGAGCAGTACTTC

length: 14
J: TRBJ2-1
D: TRBD2
V: TRBV20-1
size: .
CDR3: CSASPTSGYDEQFF
DNA: TGCAGTGCCTCGCCCACTAGCGGTTACGATGAGCAGTTCTTC

length: 15
J: TRBJ2-3
D: .
V: TRBV27
size: .
CDR3: CATIARDLSTDTQYF
DNA: TGTGCCACCATCGCGCGAGACCTTAGCACAGATACGCAGTATTTT

length: 18
J: TRBJ2-3
D: TRBD2
V: TRBV11-2
size: few
CDR3: CASSLKRGAGGPPDTQYF
DNA: TGTGCCAGCAGCTTAAAGCGAGGGGCGGGAGGTCCCCCAGATACGCAGTATTTT

length: 14
J: TRBJ1-6
D: TRBD1
V: TRBV12-3/TRBV12-4
size: .
CDR3: CASRRGQGNSPLHF
DNA: TGTGCCAGCAGAAGGGGACAGGGGAATTCACCCCTCCACTTT

length: 15
J: TRBJ2-1
D: TRBD2
V: TRBV24-1
size: few
CDR3: CATSLPGLQYNEQFF
DNA: TGTGCCACCAGCTTACCGGGACTACAATACAATGAGCAGTTCTTC

length: 16
J: TRBJ1-2
D: .
V: TRBV4-2
size: .
CDR3: CASSQDLGQAAPGYTF
DNA: TGTGCCAGCAGCCAAGATCTCGGTCAGGCAGCCCCTGGCTACACCTTC

length: 15
J: TRBJ2-7
D: .
V: TRBV11-2
size: .
CDR3: CASSLVLDPPYEQYF
DNA: TGTGCCAGCAGCTTAGTACTAGATCCCCCCTACGAGCAGTACTTC

length: 16
J: TRBJ1-1
D: TRBD1
V: TRBV29-1
size: many
CDR3: CSVRAYRGLENTEAFF
DNA: TGCAGCGTTAGGGCTTACAGGGGGCTTGAGAACACTGAAGCTTTCTTT

length: 13
J: TRBJ1-2
D: .
V: TRBV5-1
size: few
CDR3: CASSWTPQDGYTF
DNA: TGCGCCAGCAGCTGGACGCCCCAGGATGGCTACACCTTC

length: 13
J: TRBJ2-1
D: .
V: TRBV2
size: .
CDR3: CASIYHVRNEQFF
DNA: TGTGCCAGCATCTACCACGTACGCAATGAGCAGTTCTTC

length: 13
J: TRBJ1-2
D: .
V: TRBV14
size: few
CDR3: CASSQDRAGGYTF
DNA: TGTGCCAGCAGCCAAGATCGGGCCGGGGGCTACACCTTC

length: 14
J: TRBJ2-1
D: TRBD2
V: TRBV20-1
size: few
CDR3: CSAVTSDKYNEQFF
DNA: TGCAGTGCTGTGACTAGCGACAAATACAATGAGCAGTTCTTC

length: 12
J: TRBJ1-4
D: .
V: TRBV29-1
size: few
CDR3: CSVADSDEKLFF
DNA: TGCAGCGTTGCGGACAGTGACGAAAAACTGTTTTTT

length: 13
J: TRBJ2-2
D: .
V: TRBV5-8
size: .
CDR3: CASSSVRAGELFF
DNA: TGTGCCAGCAGTTCAGTAAGGGCCGGGGAGCTGTTTTTT

length: 13
J: TRBJ1-1
D: .
V: TRBV6-1
size: .
CDR3: CASSVGRSTEAFF
DNA: TGTGCCAGCAGTGTGGGTAGAAGCACTGAAGCTTTCTTT

length: 16
J: TRBJ2-1
D: TRBD2
V: TRBV14
size: many
CDR3: CASRHTGLAGLGEQFF
DNA: TGTGCCAGCAGGCACACCGGGCTAGCGGGATTGGGTGAGCAGTTCTTC

length: 14
J: TRBJ1-5
D: .
V: TRBV7-2
size: many
CDR3: CASSSASGNQPQHF
DNA: TGTGCCAGCAGCTCCGCCTCTGGCAATCAGCCCCAGCATTTT

length: 13
J: TRBJ2-2
D: .
V: TRBV5-1
size: .
CDR3: CASSYYGTGELFF
DNA: TGCGCCAGCAGCTATTACGGTACCGGGGAGCTGTTTTTT

length: 13
J: TRBJ2-2
D: TRBD1
V: TRBV7-9
size: .
CDR3: CATDRVVTGELFF
DNA: TGTGCCACAGACAGGGTAGTCACCGGGGAGCTGTTTTTT

length: 14
J: TRBJ1-5
D: .
V: TRBV27
size: .
CDR3: CASRGWGPDQPQHF
DNA: TGTGCCAGCAGGGGATGGGGGCCGGATCAGCCCCAGCATTTT

length: 15
J: TRBJ2-2
D: .
V: TRBV12-3/TRBV12-4
size: few
CDR3: CASSSGSLNTGELFF
DNA: TGTGCCAGCAGTTCGGGCAGCCTGAACACCGGGGAGCTGTTTTTT

length: 12
J: TRBJ2-3
D: TRBD1
V: TRBV11-2
size: many
CDR3: CASGQVTDTQYF
DNA: TGTGCCAGCGGACAGGTCACAGATACGCAGTATTTT

length: 16
J: TRBJ2-7
D: TRBD2
V: TRBV27
size: .
CDR3: CASSLGTSRLYYEQYF
DNA: TGTGCCAGCAGTTTGGGGACTAGCCGACTATACTACGAGCAGTACTTC

length: 14
J: TRBJ2-7
D: .
V: TRBV11-2
size: .
CDR3: CASSLERQIYEQYF
DNA: TGTGCCAGCAGCTTAGAAAGGCAGATCTACGAGCAGTACTTC

length: 14
J: TRBJ2-1
D: .
V: TRBV2
size: once
CDR3: CASSRDRRHGEQFF
DNA: TGTGCCAGCAGCAGGGACCGGAGACACGGTGAGCAGTTCTTC

length: 14
J: TRBJ2-2
D: .
V: TRBV7-9
size: .
CDR3: CASSPTLWAGELFF
DNA: TGTGCCAGCAGCCCCACCCTTTGGGCCGGGGAGCTGTTTTTT

length: 16
J: TRBJ2-4
D: .
V: TRBV20-1
size: .
CDR3: CSATIRAGIAKNIQYF
DNA: TGCAGTGCTACCATCCGGGCGGGGATAGCCAAAAACATTCAGTACTTC

length: 17
J: TRBJ1-6
D: .
V: TRBV3-1
size: .
CDR3: CASSQEGGRVYNSPLHF
DNA: TGTGCCAGCAGCCAAGAAGGGGGAAGGGTTTATAATTCACCCCTCCACTTT

length: 12
J: TRBJ1-2
D: .
V: TRBV27
size: .
CDR3: CASGGTNYGYTF
DNA: TGTGCCAGCGGAGGGACCAACTATGGCTACACCTTC

length: 15
J: TRBJ2-1
D: .
V: TRBV18
size: .
CDR3: CASSPNRESPNEQFF
DNA: TGTGCCAGCTCACCAAACAGGGAGAGCCCAAATGAGCAGTTCTTC

length: 14
J: TRBJ2-1
D: .
V: TRBV2
size: few
CDR3: CASSRQASYNEQFF
DNA: TGTGCCAGCAGTCGACAGGCCTCCTACAATGAGCAGTTCTTC

length: 13
J: TRBJ1-4
D: .
V: TRBV27
size: many
CDR3: CASSFSGNEKLFF
DNA: TGTGCCAGCAGTTTCAGCGGAAATGAAAAACTGTTTTTT

length: 14
J: TRBJ2-1
D: .
V: TRBV10-3
size: .
CDR3: CAISERRDSDEQFF
DNA: TGTGCCATCAGTGAGAGGCGGGATTCAGATGAGCAGTTCTTC

length: 19
J: TRBJ2-7
D: .
V: TRBV5-1
size: many
CDR3: CASSSPTGKGGLGSYEQYF
DNA: TGCGCCAGCAGCTCCCCAACGGGAAAAGGAGGTTTGGGCTCCTACGAGCAGTACTTC

length: 14
J: TRBJ2-2
D: .
V: TRBV20-1
size: .
CDR3: CSARDPHYTGELFF
DNA: TGCAGTGCTAGAGATCCTCATTACACCGGGGAGCTGTTTTTT

length: 15
J: TRBJ2-1
D: .
V: TRBV9
size: .
CDR3: CASSAILSSYNEQFF
DNA: TGTGCCAGCAGCGCTATTCTGAGCTCCTACAATGAGCAGTTCTTC

length: 16
J: TRBJ1-5
D: .
V: TRBV24-1
size: .
CDR3: CATSDGGPAGDQPQHF
DNA: TGTGCCACCAGTGACGGTGGCCCGGCGGGCGATCAGCCCCAGCATTTT

length: 16
J: TRBJ2-3
D: TRBD2
V: TRBV5-1
size: few
CDR3: CASSLVDGRATDTQYF
DNA: TGCGCCAGCAGCCTCGTGGACGGGAGGGCCACAGATACGCAGTATTTT

length: 15
J: TRBJ2-3
D: .
V: TRBV7-2
size: few
CDR3: CASSLDPDSPDTQYF
DNA: TGTGCCAGCAGCTTAGATCCCGACTCCCCAGATACGCAGTATTTT

length: 12
J: TRBJ2-7
D: TRBD1
V: TRBV10-3
size: few
CDR3: CATKQGADEQYF
DNA: TGTGCCACCAAACAGGGGGCCGACGAGCAGTACTTC

length: 9
J: TRBJ1-5
D: .
V: TRBV20-1
size: .
CDR3: CSAGQPQHF
DNA: TGCAGTGCGGGCCAGCCCCAGCATTTT

length: 12
J: TRBJ1-1
D: TRBD1
V: TRBV6-1
size: .
CDR3: CASSTGAGEAFF
DNA: TGTGCCAGCAGCACAGGGGCGGGTGAAGCTTTCTTT

length: 16
J: TRBJ1-3
D: .
V: TRBV4-2
size: few
CDR3: CASSHESTFSGNTIYF
DNA: TGTGCCAGCAGCCACGAATCGACGTTCTCTGGAAACACCATATATTTT

length: 22
J: TRBJ2-5
D: TRBD1
V: TRBV10-1
size: few
CDR3: CASPRPGLGQGQWGQSEETQYF
DNA: TGCGCCAGCCCACGCCCGGGTCTGGGACAGGGGCAGTGGGGGCAGTCGGAAGAGACCCAGTACTTC